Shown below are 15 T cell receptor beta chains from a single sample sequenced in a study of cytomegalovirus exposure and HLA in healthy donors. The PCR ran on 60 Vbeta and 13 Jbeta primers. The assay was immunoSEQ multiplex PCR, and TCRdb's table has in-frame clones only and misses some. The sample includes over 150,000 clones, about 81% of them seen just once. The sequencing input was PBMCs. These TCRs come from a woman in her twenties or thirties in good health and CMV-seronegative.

CDR3 bases: TGTGCCAGCAGTTCCGACAGTAGCTATGGCTACACCTTC. It yields the protein CASSSDSSYGYTF. J is TRBJ1-2 and V is TRBV28, with D possibly TRBD1 on 5 matching bases. Germline V gene sequence: CDR1 MDHEN, CDR2 SYDVKM. The V gene lost 4 bases and the J gene lost 4 bases, with 10 bases spanning the gap. The CDR3 consists of 13 residues.

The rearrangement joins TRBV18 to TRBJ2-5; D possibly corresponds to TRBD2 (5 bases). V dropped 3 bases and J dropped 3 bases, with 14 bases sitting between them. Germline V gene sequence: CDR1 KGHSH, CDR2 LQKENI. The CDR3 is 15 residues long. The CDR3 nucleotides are TGTGCCAGCTCACCGGGTGACTACCTAGAAGAGACCCAGTACTTC. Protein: CASSPGDYLEETQYF.

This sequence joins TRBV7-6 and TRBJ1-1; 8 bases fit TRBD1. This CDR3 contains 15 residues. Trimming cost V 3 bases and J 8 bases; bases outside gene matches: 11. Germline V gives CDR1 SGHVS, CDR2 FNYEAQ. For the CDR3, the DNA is TGTGCCAGCAGCTTTCGGACAGGGTCGGGTGTCGAAGCTTTCTTT. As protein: CASSFRTGSGVEAFF. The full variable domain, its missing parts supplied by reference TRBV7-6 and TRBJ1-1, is GAGVSQSPRYKVTKRGQDVALRCDPISGHVSLYWYRQALGQGPEFLTYFNYEAQQDKSGLPNDRFSAERPEGSISTLTIQRTEQRDSAMYRCASSFRTGSGVEAFFGQGTRLTVV.

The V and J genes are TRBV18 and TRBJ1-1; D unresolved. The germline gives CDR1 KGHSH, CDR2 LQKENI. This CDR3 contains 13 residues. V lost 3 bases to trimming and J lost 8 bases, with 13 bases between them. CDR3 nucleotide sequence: TGTGCCAGCTCACCTCCGGGGTCTGGCGAAGCTTTCTTT. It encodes CASSPPGSGEAFF.

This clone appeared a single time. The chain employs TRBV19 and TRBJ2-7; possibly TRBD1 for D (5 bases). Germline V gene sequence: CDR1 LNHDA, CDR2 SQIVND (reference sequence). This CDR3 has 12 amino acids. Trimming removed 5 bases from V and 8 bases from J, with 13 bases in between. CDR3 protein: CASSGQGGKQYF. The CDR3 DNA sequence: TGTGCCAGTAGTGGGCAGGGTGGCAAGCAGTACTTC.

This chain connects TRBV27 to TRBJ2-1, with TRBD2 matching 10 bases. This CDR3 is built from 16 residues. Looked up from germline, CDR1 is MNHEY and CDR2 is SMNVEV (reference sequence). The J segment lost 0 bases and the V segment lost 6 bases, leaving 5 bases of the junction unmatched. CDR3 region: CASRGLAVSSYNEQFF. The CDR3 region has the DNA TGTGCCAGCAGAGGACTAGCGGTAAGCTCCTACAATGAGCAGTTCTTC.

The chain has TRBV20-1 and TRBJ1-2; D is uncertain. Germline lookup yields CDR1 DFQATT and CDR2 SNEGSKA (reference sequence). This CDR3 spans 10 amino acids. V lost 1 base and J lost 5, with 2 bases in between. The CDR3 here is CSARAYGYTF. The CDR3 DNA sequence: TGCAGTGCTAGAGCTTATGGCTACACCTTC.

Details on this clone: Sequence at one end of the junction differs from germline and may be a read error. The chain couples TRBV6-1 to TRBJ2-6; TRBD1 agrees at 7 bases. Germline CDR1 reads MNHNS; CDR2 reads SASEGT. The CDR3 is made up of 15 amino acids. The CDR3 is CASRTGGSGANGLTF. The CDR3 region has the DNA TGTGCCAGCCGGACAGGTGGCTCTGGGGCCAACGGCCTGACTTTC.

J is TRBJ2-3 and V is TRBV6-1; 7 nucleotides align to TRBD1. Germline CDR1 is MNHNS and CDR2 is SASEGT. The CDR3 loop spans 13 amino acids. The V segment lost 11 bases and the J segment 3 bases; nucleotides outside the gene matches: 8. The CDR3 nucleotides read TGTGCCGGTCGGACAGGACGGACAGATACGCAGTATTTT. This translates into CAGRTGRTDTQYF.

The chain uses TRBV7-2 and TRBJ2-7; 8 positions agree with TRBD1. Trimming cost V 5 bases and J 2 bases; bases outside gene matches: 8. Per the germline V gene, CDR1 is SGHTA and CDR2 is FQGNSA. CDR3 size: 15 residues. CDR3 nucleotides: TGTGCCAGCAGCATCGACGGGACAGGTACCTACGAGCAGTACTTC. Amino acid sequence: CASSIDGTGTYEQYF. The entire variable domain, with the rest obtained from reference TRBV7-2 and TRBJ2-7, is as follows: GAGVSQSPSNKVTEKGKDVELRCDPISGHTALYWYRQSLGQGLEFLIYFQGNSAPDKSGLPSDRFSAERTGGSVSTLTIQRTQQEDSAVYLCASSIDGTGTYEQYFGPGTRLTVT.

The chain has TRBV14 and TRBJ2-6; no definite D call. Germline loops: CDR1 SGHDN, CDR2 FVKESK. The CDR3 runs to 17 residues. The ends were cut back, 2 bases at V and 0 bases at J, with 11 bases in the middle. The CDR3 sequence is CASSQQAPTSGANVLTF. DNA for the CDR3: TGTGCCAGCAGCCAACAGGCACCAACCTCTGGGGCCAACGTCCTGACTTTC. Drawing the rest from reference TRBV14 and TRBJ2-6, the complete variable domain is EAGVTQFPSHSVIEKGQTVTLRCDPISGHDNLYWYRRVMGKEIKFLLHFVKESKQDESGMPNNRFLAERTGGTYSTLKVQPAELEDSGVYFCASSQQAPTSGANVLTFGAGSRLTVL.

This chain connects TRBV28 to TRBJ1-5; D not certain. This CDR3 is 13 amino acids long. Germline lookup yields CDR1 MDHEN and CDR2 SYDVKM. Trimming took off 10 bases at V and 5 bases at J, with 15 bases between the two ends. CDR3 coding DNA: TGTGCCACTACTGGGAGGGTTTATCAGCCCCAGCATTTT. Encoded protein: CATTGRVYQPQHF.

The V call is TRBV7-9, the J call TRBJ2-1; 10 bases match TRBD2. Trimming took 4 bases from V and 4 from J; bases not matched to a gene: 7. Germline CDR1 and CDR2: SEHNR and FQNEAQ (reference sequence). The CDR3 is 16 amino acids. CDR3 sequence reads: CASSSASGLAYNEQFF. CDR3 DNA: TGTGCCAGCAGCTCCGCCTCGGGACTAGCGTACAATGAGCAGTTCTTC. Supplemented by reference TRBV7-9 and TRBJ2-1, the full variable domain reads DTGVSQNPRHKITKRGQNVTFRCDPISEHNRLYWYRQTLGQGPEFLTYFQNEAQLEKSRLLSDRFSAERPKGSFSTLEIQRTEQGDSAMYLCASSSASGLAYNEQFFGPGTRLTVL.

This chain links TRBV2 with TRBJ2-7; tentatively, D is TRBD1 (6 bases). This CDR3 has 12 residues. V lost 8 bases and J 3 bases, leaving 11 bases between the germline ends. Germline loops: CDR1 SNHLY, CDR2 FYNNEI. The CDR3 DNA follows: TGTGCCAGCGAGGGGGTTGGCTACGAGCAGTACTTC. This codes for CASEGVGYEQYF.

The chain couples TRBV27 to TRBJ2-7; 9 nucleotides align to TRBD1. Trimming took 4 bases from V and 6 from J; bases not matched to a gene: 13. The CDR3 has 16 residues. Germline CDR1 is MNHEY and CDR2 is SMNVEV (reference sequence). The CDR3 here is CASSSLRTGAGREQYF. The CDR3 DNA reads TGTGCCAGCAGTTCACTCAGGACAGGGGCTGGTCGCGAGCAGTACTTC.